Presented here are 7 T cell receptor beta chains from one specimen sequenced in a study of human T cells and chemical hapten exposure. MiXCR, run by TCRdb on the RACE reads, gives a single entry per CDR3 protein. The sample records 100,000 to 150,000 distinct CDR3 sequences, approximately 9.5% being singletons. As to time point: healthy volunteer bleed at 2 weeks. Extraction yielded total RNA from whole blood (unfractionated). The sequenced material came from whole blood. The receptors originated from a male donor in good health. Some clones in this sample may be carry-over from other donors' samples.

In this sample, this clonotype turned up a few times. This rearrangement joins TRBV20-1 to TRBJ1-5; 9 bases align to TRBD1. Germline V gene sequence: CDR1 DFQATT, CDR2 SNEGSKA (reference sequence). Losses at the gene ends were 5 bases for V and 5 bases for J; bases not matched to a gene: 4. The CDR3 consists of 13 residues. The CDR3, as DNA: TGCAGTGCTTCACAGGGGGCAGATCAGCCCCAGCATTTT. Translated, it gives CSASQGADQPQHF.

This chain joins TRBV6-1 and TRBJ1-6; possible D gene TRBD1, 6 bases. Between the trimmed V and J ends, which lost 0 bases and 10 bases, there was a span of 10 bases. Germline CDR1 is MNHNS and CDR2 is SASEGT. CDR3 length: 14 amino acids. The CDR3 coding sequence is TGTGCCAGCAGTGAAGCGGGGGCACGCTCACCCCTCCACTTT. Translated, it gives CASSEAGARSPLHF.

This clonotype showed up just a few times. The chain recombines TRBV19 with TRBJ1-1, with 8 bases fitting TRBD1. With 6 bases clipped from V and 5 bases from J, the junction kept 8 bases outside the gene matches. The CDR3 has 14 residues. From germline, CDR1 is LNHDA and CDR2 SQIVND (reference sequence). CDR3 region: CASSPGTGRTEAFF. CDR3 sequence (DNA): TGTGCCAGTAGCCCCGGGACAGGCAGAACTGAAGCTTTCTTT.

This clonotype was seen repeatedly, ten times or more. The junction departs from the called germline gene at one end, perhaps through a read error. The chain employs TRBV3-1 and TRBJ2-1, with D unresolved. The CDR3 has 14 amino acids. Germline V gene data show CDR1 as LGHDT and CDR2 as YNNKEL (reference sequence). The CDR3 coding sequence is TGTGCCAGCAGCCTTAAGGTATCCTCCAATGAGCAGTTCTTC. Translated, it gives CASSLKVSSNEQFF.

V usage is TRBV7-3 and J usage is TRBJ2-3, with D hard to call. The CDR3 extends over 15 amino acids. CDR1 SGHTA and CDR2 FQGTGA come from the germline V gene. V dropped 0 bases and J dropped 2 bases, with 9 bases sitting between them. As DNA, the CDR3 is TGTGCCAGCAGCTTAACGGCCAGCGTCACAGATACGCAGTATTTT. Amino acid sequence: CASSLTASVTDTQYF.

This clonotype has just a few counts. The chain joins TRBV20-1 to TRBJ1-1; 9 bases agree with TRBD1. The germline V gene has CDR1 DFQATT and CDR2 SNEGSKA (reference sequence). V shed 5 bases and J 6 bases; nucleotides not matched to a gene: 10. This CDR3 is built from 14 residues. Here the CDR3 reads CSAFRQGGSAEAFF. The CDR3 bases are TGCAGTGCTTTCCGACAGGGGGGGAGTGCTGAAGCTTTCTTT.

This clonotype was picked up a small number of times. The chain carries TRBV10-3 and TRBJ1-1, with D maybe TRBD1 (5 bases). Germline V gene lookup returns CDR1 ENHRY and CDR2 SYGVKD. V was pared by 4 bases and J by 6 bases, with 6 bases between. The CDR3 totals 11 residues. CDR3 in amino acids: CAISGQSEAFF. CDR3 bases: TGTGCCATCAGTGGACAGTCTGAAGCTTTCTTT.